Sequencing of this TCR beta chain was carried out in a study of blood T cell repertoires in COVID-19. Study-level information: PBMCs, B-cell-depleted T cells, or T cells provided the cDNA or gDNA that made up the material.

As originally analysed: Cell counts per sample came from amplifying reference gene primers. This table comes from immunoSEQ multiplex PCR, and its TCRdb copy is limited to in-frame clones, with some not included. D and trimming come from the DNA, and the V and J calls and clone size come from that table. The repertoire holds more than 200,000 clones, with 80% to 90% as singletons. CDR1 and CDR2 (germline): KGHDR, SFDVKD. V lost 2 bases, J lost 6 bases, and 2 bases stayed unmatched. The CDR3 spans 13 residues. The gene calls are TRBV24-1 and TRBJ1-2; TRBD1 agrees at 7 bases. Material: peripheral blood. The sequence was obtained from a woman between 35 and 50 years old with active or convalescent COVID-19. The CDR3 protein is CATSDYGTDGYTF. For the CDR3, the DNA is TGTGCCACCAGTGATTATGGGACAGATGGCTACACCTTC.